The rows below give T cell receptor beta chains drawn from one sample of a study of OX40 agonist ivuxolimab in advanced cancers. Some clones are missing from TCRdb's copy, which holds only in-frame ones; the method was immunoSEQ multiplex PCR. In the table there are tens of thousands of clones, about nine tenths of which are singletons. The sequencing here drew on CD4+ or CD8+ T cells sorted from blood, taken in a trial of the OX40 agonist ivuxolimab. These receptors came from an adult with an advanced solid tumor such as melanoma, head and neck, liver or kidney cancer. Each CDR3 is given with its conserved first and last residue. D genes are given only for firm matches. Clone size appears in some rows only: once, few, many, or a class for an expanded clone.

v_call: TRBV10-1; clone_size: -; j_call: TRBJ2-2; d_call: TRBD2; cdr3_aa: CASTPGGTGELFF; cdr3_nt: TGCGCCAGCACCCCGGGAGGAACCGGGGAGCTGTTTTTT
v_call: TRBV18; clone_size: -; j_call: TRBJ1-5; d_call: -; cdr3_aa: CASSPTGIGSNQPQHF; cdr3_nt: TGTGCCAGCTCACCCACAGGGATAGGCAGCAATCAGCCCCAGCATTTT
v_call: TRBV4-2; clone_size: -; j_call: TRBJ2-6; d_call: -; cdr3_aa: CASSPGAGSGANVLTF; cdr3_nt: TGTGCCAGCAGCCCGGGGGCGGGATCTGGGGCCAACGTCCTGACTTTC
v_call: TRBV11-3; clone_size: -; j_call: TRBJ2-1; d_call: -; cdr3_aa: CASSLDPGRAGEQFF; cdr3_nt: TGTGCCAGCAGCTTAGACCCAGGCAGGGCCGGGGAGCAGTTCTTC
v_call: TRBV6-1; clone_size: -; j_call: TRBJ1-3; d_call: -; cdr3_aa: CASSDQGPFSGNTIYF; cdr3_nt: TGTGCCAGCAGTGACCAGGGGCCGTTCTCTGGAAACACCATATATTTT
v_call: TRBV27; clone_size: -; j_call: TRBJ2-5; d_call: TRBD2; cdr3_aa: CASSLRGLGGETQYF; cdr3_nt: TGTGCCAGCAGTTTAAGGGGACTAGGGGGAGAGACCCAGTACTTC
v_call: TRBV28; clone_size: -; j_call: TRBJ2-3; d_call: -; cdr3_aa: CASSLGPYTQYF; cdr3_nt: TGTGCCAGCAGTTTAGGGCCATATACGCAGTATTTT
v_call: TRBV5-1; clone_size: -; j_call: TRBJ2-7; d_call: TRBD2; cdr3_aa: CASSLGTSGSLYEQYF; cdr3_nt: TGCGCCAGCAGCTTAGGGACTAGCGGGAGCCTCTACGAGCAGTACTTC
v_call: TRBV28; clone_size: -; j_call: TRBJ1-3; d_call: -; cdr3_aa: CASREGGPGAGNTIYF; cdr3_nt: TGTGCCAGCAGGGAAGGGGGGCCTGGGGCTGGAAACACCATATATTTT
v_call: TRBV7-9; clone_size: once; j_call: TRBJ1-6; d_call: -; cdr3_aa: CASSLLGLGSPLHF; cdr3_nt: TGTGCCAGCAGCTTACTGGGGCTGGGTTCACCCCTCCACTTT
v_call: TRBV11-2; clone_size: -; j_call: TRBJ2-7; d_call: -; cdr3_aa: CASSPEGASYEQYF; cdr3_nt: TGTGCCAGCAGCCCTGAGGGAGCAAGCTACGAGCAGTACTTC
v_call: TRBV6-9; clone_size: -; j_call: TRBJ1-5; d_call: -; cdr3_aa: CASSQRGTNQPQHF; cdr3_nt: TGTGCCAGCAGCCAAAGGGGCACCAATCAGCCCCAGCATTTT
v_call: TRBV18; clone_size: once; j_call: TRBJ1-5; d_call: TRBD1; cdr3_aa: CASSPEQGVQPQHF; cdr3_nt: TGTGCCAGCTCACCCGAACAGGGGGTTCAGCCCCAGCATTTT
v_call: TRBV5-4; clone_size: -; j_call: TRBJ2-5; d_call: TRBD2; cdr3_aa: CASSRRLAREETQYF; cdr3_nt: TGTGCCAGCAGCCGGAGACTAGCGAGGGAAGAGACCCAGTACTTC
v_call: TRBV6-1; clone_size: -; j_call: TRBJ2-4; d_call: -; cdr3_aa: CASSGADWGAKNIQYF; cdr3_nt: TGTGCCAGCAGTGGAGCAGACTGGGGCGCCAAAAACATTCAGTACTTC
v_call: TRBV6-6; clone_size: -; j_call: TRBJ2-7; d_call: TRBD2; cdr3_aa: CASSYGTSGISYEQYF; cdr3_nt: TGTGCCAGCAGTTACGGGACTAGCGGAATCTCCTACGAGCAGTACTTC
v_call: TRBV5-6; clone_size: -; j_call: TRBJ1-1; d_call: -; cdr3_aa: CASSFGQNTEAFF; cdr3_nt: TGTGCCAGCAGCTTCGGACAGAACACTGAAGCTTTCTTT
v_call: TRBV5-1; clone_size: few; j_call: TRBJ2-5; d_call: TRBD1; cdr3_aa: CASSLGDRPGETQYF; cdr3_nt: TGCGCCAGCAGCTTGGGGGACAGGCCGGGTGAGACCCAGTACTTC
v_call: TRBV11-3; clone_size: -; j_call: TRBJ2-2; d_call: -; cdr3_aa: CASSFRVWGELFF; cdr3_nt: TGTGCCAGCAGTTTCCGAGTTTGGGGGGAGCTGTTTTTT
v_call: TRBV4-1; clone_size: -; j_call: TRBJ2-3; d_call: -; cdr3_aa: CASSQALTNPTDTQYF; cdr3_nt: TGCGCCAGCAGCCAAGCCTTGACTAACCCCACAGATACGCAGTATTTT
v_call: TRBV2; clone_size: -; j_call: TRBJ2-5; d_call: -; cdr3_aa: CASILATGQETQYF; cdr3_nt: TGTGCCAGCATACTAGCTACAGGACAAGAGACCCAGTACTTC
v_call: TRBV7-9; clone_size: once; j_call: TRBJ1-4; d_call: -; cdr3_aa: CASSLGRGSTNEKLFF; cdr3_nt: TGTGCCAGCAGCTTAGGTCGGGGCTCAACTAATGAAAAACTGTTTTTT
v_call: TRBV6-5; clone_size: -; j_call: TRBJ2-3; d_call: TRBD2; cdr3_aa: CASSRLAGRMNTQYF; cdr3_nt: TGTGCCAGCAGCCGACTAGCCGGGCGGATGAATACGCAGTATTTT
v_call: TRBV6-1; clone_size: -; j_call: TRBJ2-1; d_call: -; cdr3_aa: CASKHDFPLPDEQFF; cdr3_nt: TGTGCCAGCAAACATGACTTCCCCCTACCCGATGAGCAGTTCTTC
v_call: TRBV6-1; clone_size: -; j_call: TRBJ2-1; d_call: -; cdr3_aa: CASSEALLGTLYNEQFF; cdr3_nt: TGTGCCAGCAGTGAAGCGCTTCTGGGGACACTCTACAATGAGCAGTTCTTC
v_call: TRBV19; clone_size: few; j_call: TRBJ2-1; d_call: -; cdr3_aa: CASSMGGGRYNEQFF; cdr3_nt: TGTGCCAGTAGTATGGGCGGGGGCCGCTACAATGAGCAGTTCTTC
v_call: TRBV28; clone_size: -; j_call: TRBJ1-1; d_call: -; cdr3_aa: CASSVIGVNTEAFF; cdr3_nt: TGTGCCAGCAGCGTTATCGGGGTGAACACTGAAGCTTTCTTT
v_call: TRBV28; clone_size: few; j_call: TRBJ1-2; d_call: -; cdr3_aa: CASTRANRDYGYTF; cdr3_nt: TGTGCCAGCACCCGGGCGAACAGGGACTATGGCTACACCTTC
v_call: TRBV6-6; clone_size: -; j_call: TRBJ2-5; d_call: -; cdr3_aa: CASSPRIQETQYF; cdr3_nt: TGTGCCAGCAGCCCCAGGATCCAAGAGACCCAGTACTTC
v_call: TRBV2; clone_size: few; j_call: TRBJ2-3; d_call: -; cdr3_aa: CASSEAAGSSTDTQYF; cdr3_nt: TGTGCCAGCAGTGAAGCCGCTGGGAGCAGCACAGATACGCAGTATTTT
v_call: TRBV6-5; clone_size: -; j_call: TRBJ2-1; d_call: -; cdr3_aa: CASSPGLGGGNEQFF; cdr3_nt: TGTGCCAGCAGTCCGGGGCTAGGGGGGGGAAATGAGCAGTTCTTC
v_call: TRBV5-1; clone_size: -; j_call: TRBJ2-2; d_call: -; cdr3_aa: CASSPPSDGELFF; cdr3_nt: TGCGCCAGCAGCCCTCCCTCTGACGGGGAGCTGTTTTTT
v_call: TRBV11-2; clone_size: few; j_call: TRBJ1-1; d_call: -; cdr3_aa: CASSFDRSDTEAFF; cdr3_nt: TGTGCCAGCAGCTTCGACAGGTCGGACACTGAAGCTTTCTTT
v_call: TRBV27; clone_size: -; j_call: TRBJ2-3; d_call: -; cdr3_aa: CASSPSTDTQYF; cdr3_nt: TGTGCCAGCAGTCCCAGCACAGATACGCAGTATTTT
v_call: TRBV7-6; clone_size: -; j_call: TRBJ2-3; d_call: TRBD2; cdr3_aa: CASSSIGGALDTQYF; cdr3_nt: TGTGCCAGCAGTTCAATCGGGGGGGCCCTAGATACGCAGTATTTT
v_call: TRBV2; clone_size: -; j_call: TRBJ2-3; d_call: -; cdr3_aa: CASSGGTRTDTQYF; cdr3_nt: TGTGCCAGCAGTGGCGGGACACGGACAGATACGCAGTATTTT